The 8 T cell receptor beta chains in this list originate from one sample, sequenced in a study of blood T cell repertoires in COVID-19. Data came from immunoSEQ multiplex PCR; TCRdb stores just in-frame clones and leaves some out. The top ten clones hold around 2.7% of a sample with 130,000 to 150,000 clones, about 80% of them seen once. The sample comprised peripheral blood. These receptors were collected from an elderly woman with acute or convalescent COVID-19.

The genes are TRBV5-6 and TRBJ1-1; D remains ambiguous. This CDR3 is 14 amino acids long. V was trimmed by 3 bases and J by 4 bases, leaving 13 bases between them. CDR1 is SGHDT, CDR2 YYEEEE, per germline. CDR3 protein: CASSSAGWVTEAFF. The CDR3 bases are TGTGCCAGCAGCTCGGCGGGGTGGGTCACTGAAGCTTTCTTT.

Here the CDR3 reads CASSIQWDRAGGYTF. The CDR3 region has the DNA TGTGCCAGTAGCATCCAGTGGGACAGGGCCGGCGGCTACACCTTC. The chain couples TRBV19 to TRBJ1-2, with 9 bases matching TRBD1. This CDR3 has 15 residues. The V and J ends lost 6 bases and 8 bases, in that order; junction bases with no gene match: 13. From germline, CDR1 is LNHDA and CDR2 SQIVND (reference sequence). The full variable domain, in which reference TRBV19 and TRBJ1-2 provide the parts outside the CDR3, is DGGITQSPKYLFRKEGQNVTLSCEQNLNHDAMYWYRQDPGQGLRLIYYSQIVNDFQKGDIAEGYSVSREKKESFPLTVTSAQKNPTAFYLCASSIQWDRAGGYTFGSGTRLTVV.

The chain combines TRBV5-6 with TRBJ2-1, with TRBD1 matching over 8 bases. Germline lookup yields CDR1 SGHDT and CDR2 YYEEEE. Trimming at V came to 2 bases and at J to 8 bases, leaving 9 bases not matched to a gene. This CDR3 comprises 15 residues. The CDR3 DNA is TGTGCCAGCAGCTTTGGAAGGACAGGGAGCCATGAGCAGTTCTTC. The encoded protein is CASSFGRTGSHEQFF. The whole variable domain, remainder taken from reference TRBV5-6 and TRBJ2-1, is DAGVTQSPTHLIKTRGQQVTLRCSPKSGHDTVSWYQQALGQGPQFIFQYYEEEERQRGNFPDRFSGHQFPNYSSELNVNALLLGDSALYLCASSFGRTGSHEQFFGPGTRLTVL.

The gene calls are TRBV4-1 and TRBJ2-7; maybe TRBD2 (5 bases). The CDR3 sequence is 12 residues long. Germline CDR1 is MGHRA and CDR2 is YSYEKL. V was cut by 11 bases and J by 1 base, with 12 bases left in between. The DNA for the CDR3 is TGCGCCGCAGGAGGCAGTTCCTACGAGCAGTACTTC. Translating gives CAAGGSSYEQYF.

The CDR3 region has the DNA TGTGCCAGCAGCTTACGCGGTCAGCCCCAGCATTTT. Translating gives CASSLRGQPQHF. The chain recombines TRBV7-8 with TRBJ1-5; D gene ambiguous. Trimming pared 2 bases from V and 6 bases from J, leaving 5 bases between. Germline V gives CDR1 SGHVS, CDR2 FQNEAQ. This CDR3 has 12 residues.

The V gene is TRBV30, the J gene TRBJ1-6, with 8 nucleotides matching TRBD1. After removal of 4 bases from V and 10 bases from J, the junction contained 12 bases not matched to a gene. In germline, CDR1 is GTSNPN, CDR2 SVGIG (reference sequence). This CDR3 region has 15 residues. CDR3 coding DNA: TGTGCCTGGAAGGACAGGGCTGGAGGGTGGTCACCCCTCCACTTT. Its protein is CAWKDRAGGWSPLHF.

The chain joins TRBV30 to TRBJ1-2; TRBD1 matches 8 bases. V gave up 3 bases and J gave up 4 bases; unmatched junction bases: 4. The CDR3 runs to 13 residues. Germline lookup yields CDR1 GTSNPN and CDR2 SVGIG (reference sequence). The CDR3 loop reads CAWSGTGPYGYTF. The CDR3 coding sequence is TGTGCCTGGAGCGGGACAGGTCCCTATGGCTACACCTTC.

The chain recombines TRBV5-4 with TRBJ2-5, with 10 bases identical to TRBD2. The germline V gene encodes CDR1 SGHNT and CDR2 YYREEE (reference sequence). CDR3 length equals 16 residues. J was trimmed by 2 bases and V by 4 bases; bases with no gene match: 8. The DNA for the CDR3 is TGTGCCAGCAGCCCACCCCTAGCGGGGGAACAAGAGACCCAGTACTTC. Encoded protein: CASSPPLAGEQETQYF.